A selection of T cell receptor beta chains follows, all from one sample in a study of cytomegalovirus exposure and HLA in healthy donors. Produced via immunoSEQ multiplex PCR; TCRdb's table is partial and in-frame only. The sample lists about 87,000 clones, about 7.6% occurring once. Specimen: PBMCs. All receptors come from a man aged 50 to 59 in good health and CMV-seronegative. Both conserved end residues are trimmed from each CDR3. A D gene is named only where the DNA matches it firmly.

d_call: .; v_call: TRBV2; cdr3_aa: ASSEAEWEGIGTEAF
d_call: .; v_call: TRBV2; cdr3_aa: ASTEEGMVSTEAF
d_call: TRBD2; v_call: TRBV28; cdr3_aa: ASKTSGLVGDEQF
d_call: TRBD1; v_call: TRBV19; cdr3_aa: ASRPPGTGGEAF
d_call: TRBD1; v_call: TRBV19; cdr3_aa: ASSIGTGDLNTEAF
d_call: TRBD1; v_call: TRBV30; cdr3_aa: AWSRVDRGASAQH
d_call: .; v_call: TRBV19; cdr3_aa: ASSMQTRNEKLF
d_call: .; v_call: TRBV6-6; cdr3_aa: ASSPHLRSTEAF
d_call: .; v_call: TRBV7-8; cdr3_aa: ASSSYTYGYT
d_call: TRBD2; v_call: TRBV9; cdr3_aa: ASSVMTSGTDTQY
d_call: .; v_call: TRBV28; cdr3_aa: ASSPAGFDTEAF
d_call: TRBD2; v_call: TRBV4-1; cdr3_aa: ASSRGPAGGETQY
d_call: .; v_call: TRBV10-1; cdr3_aa: ASSADSGGYEQY
d_call: .; v_call: TRBV27; cdr3_aa: ASSLGFGRRPNEQF
d_call: TRBD2; v_call: TRBV6-4; cdr3_aa: ASSVTSGVFYEQF
d_call: .; v_call: TRBV7-2; cdr3_aa: ASSLYERYEQY
d_call: TRBD2; v_call: TRBV28; cdr3_aa: ASSFTGTSGGAQETQY
d_call: TRBD1; v_call: TRBV19; cdr3_aa: ASSSRDRDYEQY
d_call: TRBD2; v_call: TRBV2; cdr3_aa: TSSPPSGGYNEQF
d_call: .; v_call: TRBV11-2; cdr3_aa: ASSSRRPSGQRSYEQY
d_call: .; v_call: TRBV7-9; cdr3_aa: ASSSDSELPPKIR
d_call: TRBD1; v_call: TRBV7-6; cdr3_aa: ASSSGQGLSPLH
d_call: .; v_call: TRBV27; cdr3_aa: ASSLYEDYEQY
d_call: .; v_call: TRBV18; cdr3_aa: ASSPEQVGGELF
d_call: TRBD1; v_call: TRBV7-9; cdr3_aa: ASSLGDREGETQY
d_call: TRBD1; v_call: TRBV10-3; cdr3_aa: AISAGQVYNEQF
d_call: TRBD1; v_call: TRBV28; cdr3_aa: ASRSGQVTQPQH
d_call: TRBD1; v_call: TRBV18; cdr3_aa: ASSPAGTGSRTQY
d_call: .; v_call: TRBV7-8; cdr3_aa: ASSLAYGVRTDTDTQY
d_call: .; v_call: TRBV18; cdr3_aa: ASSPQRIPSYEQY
d_call: TRBD2; v_call: TRBV9; cdr3_aa: ASRVGTSGNEQF
d_call: .; v_call: TRBV6-6; cdr3_aa: ASSSAGGQETQY
d_call: TRBD2; v_call: TRBV9; cdr3_aa: ASSPGPSGINTGELF
d_call: TRBD1; v_call: TRBV9; cdr3_aa: ASSVLRGHNQPQH
d_call: TRBD1; v_call: TRBV28; cdr3_aa: ASSLGGNEQY
d_call: TRBD2; v_call: TRBV7-2; cdr3_aa: ASSLSSGSEKQF
d_call: .; v_call: TRBV11-2; cdr3_aa: ASSLVQDSSGNTIY
d_call: .; v_call: TRBV6-1; cdr3_aa: ASSENRVNTEAF
d_call: TRBD1; v_call: TRBV6-5; cdr3_aa: ASSYFGTGAPDTQY
d_call: TRBD1; v_call: TRBV7-9; cdr3_aa: ASSPGTGPLSTDTQY
d_call: .; v_call: TRBV6-1; cdr3_aa: ASRLTGQDYEQY
d_call: TRBD1; v_call: TRBV19; cdr3_aa: ASSRQGSRDEQF
d_call: .; v_call: TRBV28; cdr3_aa: ASQGNNQPQH
d_call: TRBD2; v_call: TRBV29-1; cdr3_aa: SVGTSGAYNEQF
d_call: TRBD1; v_call: TRBV29-1; cdr3_aa: SVVGAGGGETQY
d_call: .; v_call: TRBV27; cdr3_aa: ASSSLGFDSLGNEQF